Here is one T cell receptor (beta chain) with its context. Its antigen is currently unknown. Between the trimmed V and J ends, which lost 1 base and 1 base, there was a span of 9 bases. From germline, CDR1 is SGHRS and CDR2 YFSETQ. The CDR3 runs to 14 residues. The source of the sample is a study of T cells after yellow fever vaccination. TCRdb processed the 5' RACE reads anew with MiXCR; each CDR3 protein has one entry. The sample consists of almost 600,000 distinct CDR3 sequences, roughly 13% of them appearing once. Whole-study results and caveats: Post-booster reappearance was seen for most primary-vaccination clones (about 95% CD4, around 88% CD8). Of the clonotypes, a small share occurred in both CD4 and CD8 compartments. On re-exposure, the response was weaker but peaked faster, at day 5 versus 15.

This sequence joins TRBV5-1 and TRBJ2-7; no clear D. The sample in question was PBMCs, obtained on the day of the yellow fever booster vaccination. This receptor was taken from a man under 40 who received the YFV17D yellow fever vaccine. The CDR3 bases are TGCGCCAGCAGCTTGTTTTTGGATTCCTACGAGCAGTACTTC. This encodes CASSLFLDSYEQYF.